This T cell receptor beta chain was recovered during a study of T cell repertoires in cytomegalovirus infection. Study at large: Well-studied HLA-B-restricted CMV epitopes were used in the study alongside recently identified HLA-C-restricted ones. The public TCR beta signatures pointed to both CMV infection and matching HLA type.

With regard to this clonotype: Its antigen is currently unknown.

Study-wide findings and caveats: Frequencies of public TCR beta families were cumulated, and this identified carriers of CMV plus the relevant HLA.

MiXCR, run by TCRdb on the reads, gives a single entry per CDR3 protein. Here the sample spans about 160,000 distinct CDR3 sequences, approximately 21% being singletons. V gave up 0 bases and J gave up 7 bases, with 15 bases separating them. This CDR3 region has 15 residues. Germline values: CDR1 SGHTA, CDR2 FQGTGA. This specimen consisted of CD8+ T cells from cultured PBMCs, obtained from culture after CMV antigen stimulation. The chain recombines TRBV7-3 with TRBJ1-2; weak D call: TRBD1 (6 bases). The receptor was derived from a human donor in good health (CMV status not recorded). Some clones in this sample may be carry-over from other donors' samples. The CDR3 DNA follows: TGTGCCAGCAGCTTAACGAAAGGAGGGGGTGGTGGCTACACCTTC. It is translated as CASSLTKGGGGGYTF.